This passage covers 4 T cell receptor beta chains from one sample sequenced in a study of blood T cell repertoires in COVID-19. Clones were read by immunoSEQ multiplex PCR, and TCRdb kept only the in-frame ones, dropping some. The sample includes approximately 80,000 clones, 86% of them seen just once. Specimen: peripheral blood. Receptors originate from a man aged 50 to 59 with active COVID-19.

V and J are TRBV18 and TRBJ2-1, with 8 bases identical to TRBD1. J lost 10 bases, V lost 5 bases, and 7 bases had no gene match. The CDR3 has 13 residues. Germline values: CDR1 KGHSH, CDR2 LQKENI. The CDR3 DNA sequence: TGTGCCAGCTCAGGTTACAGGGGGATAGAGCAGTTCTTC. As protein: CASSGYRGIEQFF.

The chain combines TRBV5-6 with TRBJ1-5; the match to TRBD1 covers 8 bases. The V segment lost 4 bases and the J segment 4 bases; nucleotides outside the gene matches: 4. This CDR3 spans 14 amino acids. Germline values: CDR1 SGHDT, CDR2 YYEEEE. Written as DNA, the CDR3 is TGTGCCAGCAGCCGCGGGACAGGTAATCAGCCCCAGCATTTT. The encoded protein is CASSRGTGNQPQHF.

The chain links TRBV28 to TRBJ2-7; TRBD1 aligns across 8 bases. The CDR3 runs to 15 residues. The V gene end was trimmed by 6 bases and the J gene end by 0 bases; junction bases not matched to a gene: 7. Germline V CDR1 and CDR2: MDHEN, SYDVKM. In DNA form, the CDR3 reads TGTGCCAGCAGACGCCAACAGGGGGGCTCCTACGAGCAGTACTTC. The encoded protein is CASRRQQGGSYEQYF.

V usage is TRBV6-2 or TRBV6-3 and J usage is TRBJ1-6; 9 bases agree with TRBD1. Trimming cost V 5 bases and J 7 bases; bases outside gene matches: 0. Per germline, CDR1 MNHEY and CDR2 SVGEGT. The CDR3 extends over 13 amino acids. The CDR3 here is CASSDRGNSPLHF. In DNA form, the CDR3 reads TGTGCCAGCAGTGACAGGGGGAATTCACCCCTCCACTTT.